This T cell receptor (beta chain) is from a study of blood T cell repertoires in COVID-19. Participants were aged roughly 18 to 100 years from 20 to 30 US areas. Participants' own reports of clinical history determined their cohort assignment. As concerns this clone: One end of the junction is discordant with germline, which a read error may explain.

Original processing methods: Reference gene primer amplification gave nucleated cell count estimates. The method was immunoSEQ multiplex PCR; TCRdb's version includes in-frame clones alone and lacks a portion of them. From that table come the V and J calls and clone size; the DNA was used to work out D and trimming. The data hold over 150,000 clones, with about 81% observed a single time. This TCR was sampled from a woman in her twenties or thirties who had recovered from COVID-19. The sample taken for sequencing was PBMCs or T cells enriched from blood (not recorded which).

Written as DNA, the CDR3 is TGTGCCAGCAGCCAAGGGGGAAGGGGTGTGGACTTC. It encodes CASSQGGRGVDF. This chain uses TRBV3-1 (or the pseudogene TRBV3-2) with TRBJ2-4; D might be TRBD1 (5 bases). The CDR3 runs 12 residues. The germline V gene encodes CDR1 LGHDT and CDR2 YNNKEL (reference sequence).